A single sample is the source of the 18 T cell receptor beta chains below, sequenced in a study of human T cells and chemical hapten exposure (dated by TCRdb to the early 2020s). Receptors were amplified or captured by RACE. The listed sequencing device is NextSeq 500. TCRdb's own reprocessing of the public reads used fastp at Q25 and MiXCR and kept productive beta chains. Each CDR3 protein gets just one entry, which takes the most common genes and DNA from the rows behind it. In all, the sample holds 80,000 to 95,000 distinct CDR3 sequences, and roughly 11% of those were seen once. The biggest ten clones account for 1.5% to 2% of the sample. The sample's time point label, in plain terms: patch test 2, 6 weeks after DPC sensitization. The treatment or condition label on this specimen signifies: therapeutic diphenylcyclopropenone sensitization with weekly scalp DPC. The sequences come from whole blood, collected in connection with sensitization to the hapten diphenylcyclopropenone (DPC). These receptors all stem from a man between 18 and 35 years old with alopecia areata. Some clones in this sample may be carry-over from other donors' samples.

This clonotype was observed many times. V usage is TRBV19 and J usage is TRBJ1-2, with D hard to call. V was pared by 4 bases and J by 4 bases, with 10 bases between. Per the germline V gene, CDR1 is LNHDA and CDR2 is SQIVND (reference sequence). The CDR3 extends over 13 amino acids. The CDR3 loop reads CASSNPTGYGYTF. Written as DNA, the CDR3 is TGTGCCAGTAGTAACCCTACGGGCTATGGCTACACCTTC.

This clonotype was counted at least ten times. This chain connects TRBV7-3 to TRBJ2-2; D assignment may be TRBD1 or TRBD2 (5 bases each). The CDR3 totals 17 residues. V lost 2 bases and J 4 bases, leaving 17 bases between the germline ends. CDR1 is SGHTA, CDR2 FQGTGA, per germline. CDR3: CASSLSKRTPATGELFF. The CDR3 nucleotides read TGTGCCAGCAGCTTATCCAAGCGGACACCAGCCACCGGGGAGCTGTTTTTT.

This clonotype was counted many times. The chain joins TRBV4-3 to TRBJ1-2; TRBD1 matches at 10 bases. Germline CDR1 reads LGHNA; CDR2 reads YSLEER. The CDR3 is 16 residues long. V trimming: 4 bases; J trimming: 5 bases; junction bases outside the gene matches: 10. The CDR3 sequence: CASSRQTGGATYGYTF. The CDR3 DNA reads TGCGCCAGCAGCCGCCAGACAGGGGGCGCGACTTATGGCTACACCTTC.

Only a few counts were recorded for this clonotype. The chain uses TRBV12-3 or TRBV12-4 and TRBJ1-4; 7 nucleotides line up with TRBD1. V shed 4 bases and J 7 bases; nucleotides not matched to a gene: 0. The CDR3 loop spans 12 amino acids. CDR3 coding DNA: TGTGCCAGCAGTTCAGGGGGTGAAAAACTGTTTTTT. Its protein product is CASSSGGEKLFF.

The chain joins TRBV20-1 to TRBJ1-5, with D uncertain. This CDR3 has 12 residues. Looked up from germline, CDR1 is DFQATT and CDR2 is SNEGSKA (reference sequence). Trimming removed 3 bases at V and 4 bases at J, with 7 bases between. CDR3 amino acids: CSASMLNQPQHF. The CDR3 DNA reads as TGCAGTGCTAGTATGCTTAATCAGCCCCAGCATTTT.

The table lists this clonotype with a few counts. The CDR3 coding sequence is TGTGCCAGCAGTATCCGGGACTCTGAAGAGACCCAGTACTTC. Translation gives CASSIRDSEETQYF. This chain links TRBV28 with TRBJ2-5, with D possibly matching TRBD2 (6 bases). Per germline, CDR1 MDHEN and CDR2 SYDVKM. V lost 5 bases and J lost 3, with 13 bases in between. This CDR3 is built from 14 residues.

This clonotype was observed many times. This chain uses TRBV9 with TRBJ1-2, with D uncertain. This CDR3 has 14 residues. V dropped 2 bases and J dropped 1 base, with 9 bases sitting between them. CDR1 is SGDLS and CDR2 is YYNGEE in the germline V gene. CDR3 bases: TGTGCCAGCAGCGTCTCTCCGATTAACTATGGCTACACCTTC. Its protein product is CASSVSPINYGYTF.

At least ten counts were recorded for this clonotype. The chain recombines TRBV7-9 with TRBJ2-1, with 7 bases lining up with TRBD1. This CDR3 region has 15 residues. Germline values: CDR1 SEHNR, CDR2 FQNEAQ (reference sequence). J was trimmed by 2 bases and V by 0 bases; bases with no gene match: 1. The CDR3: CASSLAGQTYNEQFF. The CDR3 nucleotides are TGTGCCAGCAGCTTAGCGGGACAGACCTACAATGAGCAGTTCTTC. Looking up the rest from reference TRBV7-9 and TRBJ2-1 gives the full variable domain: DTGVSQNPRHKITKRGQNVTFRCDPISEHNRLYWYRQTLGQGPEFLTYFQNEAQLEKSRLLSDRFSAERPKGSFSTLEIQRTEQGDSAMYLCASSLAGQTYNEQFFGPGTRLTVL.

This clonotype was picked up a small number of times. The rearrangement uses TRBV29-1 and TRBJ2-5; the D gene is possibly TRBD1 (5 bases). The CDR3 covers 14 residues. Germline values: CDR1 SQVTM, CDR2 ANQGSEA. V lost 2 bases, J lost 0 bases, and 10 bases lay in between. DNA of the CDR3: TGCAGCGTTGAACTCAGGGAAGACCAAGAGACCCAGTACTTC. Its translation is CSVELREDQETQYF.

This clonotype showed up many times. V gene TRBV18 combines with J gene TRBJ2-5, with no clear D. Germline V gene sequence: CDR1 KGHSH, CDR2 LQKENI. Trimming left V 6 bases short and J 2 bases short, with 19 bases between. The CDR3 length is 16 residues. The CDR3 protein is CASSRRTTGQQETQYF. As DNA, the CDR3 is TGTGCCAGCTCCCGACGCACGACCGGCCAACAAGAGACCCAGTACTTC. Full variable domain (outside the CDR3, taken from reference TRBV18 and TRBJ2-5): NAGVMQNPRHLVRRRGQEARLRCSPMKGHSHVYWYRQLPEEGLKFMVYLQKENIIDESGMPKERFSAEFPKEGPSILRIQQVVRGDSAAYFCASSRRTTGQQETQYFGPGTRLLVL.

This clonotype occurred many times. The genes are TRBV10-1 and TRBJ1-2; D gene unclear. This CDR3 is built from 13 residues. V was clipped by 5 bases and J by 5 bases, with 12 bases between them. Germline lookup yields CDR1 WNHNN and CDR2 SYGVQD (reference sequence). This CDR3 is CASSPGLLYGYTF. For the CDR3, the DNA is TGCGCCAGCAGTCCCGGACTATTGTATGGCTACACCTTC.

In its sample, this clonotype was seen many times. This rearrangement joins TRBV11-2 to TRBJ2-1; D remains ambiguous. The CDR3 covers 15 residues. V was clipped by 5 bases and J by 1 base, with 12 bases between them. Germline V lookup: CDR1 SGHAT, CDR2 FQNNGV. The CDR3 loop reads CASSPVAWSYNEQFF. Written as DNA, the CDR3 is TGTGCCAGCAGCCCCGTCGCTTGGTCCTACAATGAGCAGTTCTTC.

V is TRBV7-8 and J is TRBJ2-2, with D unresolved. The germline CDR1 and CDR2 sequences are SGHVS and FQNEAQ. V was trimmed by 5 bases and J by 6 bases, leaving 10 bases between them. The CDR3 has 13 residues. In DNA, the CDR3 is TGTGCCAGCAGCGAATCAGAGTCCGGGGAGCTGTTTTTT. It codes for CASSESESGELFF.

This clonotype has ten or more counts. The rearrangement links TRBV29-1 to TRBJ1-1; 7 bases agree with TRBD1. Germline lookup yields CDR1 SQVTM and CDR2 ANQGSEA. The CDR3 is made up of 12 amino acids. V lost 4 bases, J lost 6 bases, and 5 bases stayed unmatched. The CDR3 DNA reads as TGCAGCGTTGGACAGGGCCTGGCTGAAGCTTTCTTT. Encoded protein: CSVGQGLAEAFF.

The chain links TRBV6-4 to TRBJ1-6; D remains ambiguous. CDR1 MRHNA and CDR2 SNTAGT come from the germline V gene. The length of the CDR3 is 13 residues. V was clipped by 0 bases and J by 7 bases, with 4 bases between them. CDR3 in amino acids: CASSDSDNSPLHF. The CDR3 DNA follows: TGTGCCAGCAGTGACTCGGACAATTCACCCCTCCACTTT.

This chain joins TRBV7-2 and TRBJ2-2; maybe TRBD1 (5 bases). This CDR3 is 18 amino acids long. Germline values: CDR1 SGHTA, CDR2 FQGNSA. V lost 5 bases to trimming and J lost 0 bases, with 19 bases between them. The CDR3 DNA sequence: TGTGCCAGCAGCCTAGGACCCTGGGGCCGGGCGAACACCGGGGAGCTGTTTTTT. As protein: CASSLGPWGRANTGELFF.

The genes are TRBV10-3 and TRBJ1-1, with D perhaps matching TRBD1 (5 bases). CDR1 is ENHRY and CDR2 is SYGVKD in the germline V gene. The CDR3 is made up of 13 amino acids. V gave up 6 bases and J gave up 3 bases, with 11 bases separating them. CDR3 sequence: CAIRSGTDTEAFF. The DNA of the CDR3 is TGTGCCATCAGGTCAGGGACGGACACTGAAGCTTTCTTT.

This clonotype was seen a handful of times. This sequence joins TRBV10-3 and TRBJ2-2; TRBD1 matches 8 bases. Germline V gene lookup returns CDR1 ENHRY and CDR2 SYGVKD. J was trimmed by 6 bases and V by 6 bases; bases with no gene match: 3. The CDR3 totals 13 residues. The CDR3 spells CAIRAGGPGELFF. CDR3 nucleotides: TGTGCCATCAGGGCAGGGGGCCCCGGGGAGCTGTTTTTT.